The clone carrying this T cell receptor beta chain was detected a few times. Its antigen is not known. The data were obtained in a study of beta chain features in type 1 diabetes. The overall study: Cell yields, age and gender were similar between patients and healthy donors. General study points: Insertion counts at VDJ junctions were lower in type 1 diabetes patients, who also showed more deletions there.

All sorted populations exceeded 98% purity. TCRB transcripts that were expressed got sequenced, as all of the isolated RNA had been reverse transcribed. The method was immunoSEQ multiplex PCR; TCRdb's version includes in-frame clones alone and lacks a portion of them. Altogether approximately 400,000 clones are present, around 16% being singletons, with the ten largest covering 0.019%. The V gene's germline CDR1 is SQVTM and CDR2 ANQGSEA. The CDR3 totals 13 residues. V was shortened by 4 bases and J by 8 bases, with 15 bases between the two germline ends. The sequence derives from a woman aged 18-29 years in good health. This chain links TRBV29-1 with TRBJ2-1, with D perhaps matching TRBD2 (6 bases). Material: naive CD4+ T cells from blood. The CDR3 nucleotides read TGCAGCGTTGGCGGGATCTATCGCGATGAGCAGTTCTTC. Its translation is CSVGGIYRDEQFF.